The clone carrying this T cell receptor beta chain was found a few times. Its target is unknown. This may arise from a read error, as a much more abundant clone is one base away. The data originate from a study of T cells in Graves' hyperthyroidism and ophthalmopathy. Study outcomes and limitations: Median prediction lead before ophthalmopathy onset was about 6.5 months with the model.

RNA transcripts served as the template for amplifying TCR beta CDR3 regions. TCR CDR3 regions were first amplified by RT-PCR with HTBI primers. TCRdb called the multiplex PCR reads again in MiXCR, with one record for every CDR3 protein. The repertoire holds around 420,000 distinct CDR3 sequences, with 15% to 17% as singletons. Patients were aged 18 to 65, had disease duration under 2 months, and had newly diagnosed hyperthyroidism. Lactation, pregnancy, other autoimmune disease or uncontrolled infection led to exclusion of patients. The diagnoses drew upon clinical symptoms, serum thyroxine and TRAb, thyroid ultrasound and orbital computed tomography. The receptor was isolated from a woman between 18 and 29 years old with Graves' hyperthyroidism. Sequences were obtained from blood.

The CDR3, as DNA: TGTGCCTGCAGCTTGGGACAGGGGTTCCCAGATACGCAGTATTTT. It encodes CACSLGQGFPDTQYF. The chain couples TRBV7-2 to TRBJ2-3, with 10 bases fitting TRBD1. The length of the CDR3 is 15 residues. Germline CDR1 is SGHTA and CDR2 is FQGNSA.